Included here is one T cell receptor beta chain sequence, with context. It lacks a known antigen. There are no base qualities to consult, and no much larger clone falls within one base. This specimen belongs to a study of control samples from healthy donors and cancer patients (TCRdb year 2020). The germline V gene (reference sequence) specifies LNHDA as CDR1 and SQIVND as CDR2. Cut back by 4 bases and 5 bases, the V and J ends lie 9 bases apart. Reading from cysteine to phenylalanine, the CDR3 counts 13 amino acids. Left in the record is the CDR3 DNA by itself, 39 bases read in frame from the first base. The library was obtained by the immunoSEQ multiplex PCR assay. In its TCRdb copy, this immuneACCESS table keeps in-frame sequences only and misses some clones. Where compared with another copy, unresolved V genes explain less than half of these, and the others have no known cause. Within this sample are about 180,000 clones, with 90% of them counted one time only. The ten largest clones represent roughly 1.3% of the sample.

Recombination joined TRBV19 with TRBJ1-3; the D gene lacks a confident call. Sequencing was done on a sample of blood. This TCR was recovered from a woman aged 45-65 years in good health. The CDR3 region has the sequence CASSTEARNTIYF. The nucleotide sequence reads TGTGCCAGTAGTACAGAGGCTAGAAACACCATATATTTT.